The TCR beta chain described here comes from a study of blood T cell repertoires in COVID-19 (TCRdb year 2020). Regarding the study in general: Samples covering the acute and convalescent phases of COVID-19 were provided by collaborators in the United States, Italy and Spain. The prospective study material was composed of cDNA or gDNA derived from T cells, B-cell-depleted T cells, or PBMCs. The dataset comprised deeply sampled blood TCRbeta repertoires from subjects exposed to, actively infected with, or recovered from COVID-19. A freely available public database, intended as a resource for researchers studying the immune response to SARS-CoV-2, is where the repertoires were released. Samples came from the ongoing ImmuneRACE study (first 160 participants) plus 1,254 subjects from 6 global collaborators. Sample metadata almost always included a de-identified subject ID, COVID-19 status, age in years and sex. Where HLA class I and class II types were available, the types were taken from metadata supplied by the sample provider, not from assay-based typing. The paper as a whole reports these results and caveats: The quantity of clinical and demographic metadata differed by source and by participant and was supplied without curation.

TCRbeta CDR3 regions were amplified from genomic DNA by means of the immunoSEQ Assay, a bias-controlled multiplex PCR. From the authors' description of their analysis: The number of nucleated cells in each sample was estimated from the amplification of reference gene primers within the assay. Sequence reads were collapsed and filtered to measure the absolute abundance of every unique TCRbeta CDR3 rearrangement. For each sample, productive Simpson clonality was calculated as the square root of Simpson's diversity index over productive rearrangements. What TCRdb holds here is the immuneACCESS table cut down to in-frame rearrangements. Part of the clones is not present; checked against another copy, under half of the missing clones reflect an unresolved V gene, and the others are unexplained. The V and J calls and clone size are taken from that table; D and trimming were inferred from the DNA. Recorded for this sample are 60,000 to 90,000 clones; around nine tenths of them occurred a single time. The ten largest clones take up about 5.3% of the sample.

The CDR3 sequence holds 14 residues, the cysteine and phenylalanine included. Left in the record is the CDR3 DNA by itself, 42 bases read in frame from the first base. V and J are truncated by 5 bases and 2 bases respectively, leaving an intervening sequence of 12 bases. The germline V gene (reference sequence) specifies SSHAT as CDR1 and FNYEAQ as CDR2. With respect to this clone: It lacks a known antigen. No clone much larger than this one lies a single base away; base qualities are absent.

Whole blood was collected in K2EDTA tubes by collaborating institutions according to the institutions' own protocols. For TCRbeta analysis, collaborator samples were shipped as frozen whole blood, as isolated PBMCs, or as DNA extracted from either sample type. The sequenced material came from peripheral blood. This sequence uses TRBV7-7 and TRBJ2-5, with a weak D call of TRBD2 (5 bases match). The receptor was derived from a woman aged 80 or older with active or convalescent COVID-19. The sequenced DNA is TGTGCCAGCAGCCCCGGGGTTTATCAAGAGACCCAGTACTTC. This codes for CASSPGVYQETQYF.